These 14 T cell receptor beta chains originate from one sample sequenced in a study of CD8+ T cells in alopecia areata. As for treatment: oral pan-JAK inhibitor, 5-10 mg twice daily. Following RNA extraction, reverse transcription yielded cDNA that acted as the sequencing template. Libraries were prepared by immunoSEQ multiplex PCR; TCRdb keeps only in-frame clonotypes and omits some of them. The sample has approximately 210,000 clones, approximately 60% seen once. The sample in question was CD4+ T cells sorted from blood, obtained at week 4, from a patient treated with tofacitinib. The receptors stem from a human donor with alopecia areata.

This clone appeared a few times. The chain couples TRBV6-6 to TRBJ1-1; no reliable D call. The CDR3 runs 14 residues. V lost 0 bases and J lost 3, with 8 bases in between. Germline values: CDR1 MNHNY, CDR2 SVGAGI (reference sequence). The CDR3 loop reads CASSYSMADTEAFF. The CDR3, as DNA: TGTGCCAGCAGTTACTCGATGGCCGACACTGAAGCTTTCTTT.

The chain joins TRBV5-1 to TRBJ2-1, with 11 nucleotides matching TRBD1. The CDR3 consists of 15 residues. Trimming removed 4 bases from V and 10 bases from J; junction bases left unmatched: 10. CDR1 SGHRS and CDR2 YFSETQ come from the germline V gene. This CDR3 is CASSARTGGLGEQFF. In nucleotides, the CDR3 is TGCGCCAGCAGCGCACGGACAGGGGGCTTAGGCGAGCAGTTCTTC.

J is TRBJ2-1 and V is TRBV7-2, with a possible D match to TRBD1 (5 bases). V shed 1 base and J shed 6 bases, with 13 bases lying between them. Germline-derived CDR1 and CDR2 are SGHTA and FQGNSA. CDR3 length: 15 residues. The CDR3: CASSLVRQRTNEQFF. DNA of the CDR3: TGTGCCAGCAGCTTAGTACGACAGAGAACCAATGAGCAGTTCTTC. Supplemented by reference TRBV7-2 and TRBJ2-1, the full variable domain reads GAGVSQSPSNKVTEKGKDVELRCDPISGHTALYWYRQSLGQGLEFLIYFQGNSAPDKSGLPSDRFSAERTGGSVSTLTIQRTQQEDSAVYLCASSLVRQRTNEQFFGPGTRLTVL.

This chain connects TRBV28 to TRBJ2-6, with a possible D match to TRBD1 (5 bases). The CDR3 spans 17 residues. V shed 1 base and J shed 0 bases, with 10 bases lying between them. Germline CDR1 is MDHEN and CDR2 is SYDVKM. Written as DNA, the CDR3 is TGTGCCAGCAGTTTATTTTGGACACCCTCTGGGGCCAACGTCCTGACTTTC. Translated, it gives CASSLFWTPSGANVLTF. The whole variable domain, filled in from reference TRBV28 and TRBJ2-6, reads DVKVTQSSRYLVKRTGEKVFLECVQDMDHENMFWYRQDPGLGLRLIYFSYDVKMKEKGDIPEGYSVSREKKERFSLILESASTNQTSMYLCASSLFWTPSGANVLTFGAGSRLTVL.

This chain joins TRBV7-2 and TRBJ2-5, with 7 positions matching TRBD1. The V gene's germline CDR1 is SGHTA and CDR2 FQGNSA. V was pared by 3 bases and J by 4 bases, with 2 bases of the junction left unmatched. CDR3 length: 13 amino acids. CDR3 sequence (DNA): TGTGCCAGCAGCTTTACAGGGGTAGAGACCCAGTACTTC. Its protein product is CASSFTGVETQYF. Complete variable domain (other parts from reference TRBV7-2 and TRBJ2-5): GAGVSQSPSNKVTEKGKDVELRCDPISGHTALYWYRQSLGQGLEFLIYFQGNSAPDKSGLPSDRFSAERTGGSVSTLTIQRTQQEDSAVYLCASSFTGVETQYFGPGTRLLVL.

This clone was counted a few times. The chain recombines TRBV2 with TRBJ1-2; D is uncertain. V gave up 2 bases and J gave up 2 bases, with 9 bases separating them. The CDR3 loop spans 14 amino acids. Germline CDR1 is SNHLY and CDR2 is FYNNEI. For the CDR3, the DNA is TGTGCCAGCAGTGAACGACTCGGGAACTATGGCTACACCTTC. Translated: CASSERLGNYGYTF.

V is TRBV7-2 and J is TRBJ1-2; maybe TRBD1 (5 bases). The CDR3 totals 16 residues. Germline assignment: CDR1 SGHTA and CDR2 FQGNSA. Trimming took off 4 bases at V and 4 bases at J, with 19 bases between the two ends. CDR3 protein: CASSSSGTHLPYGYTF. The CDR3 DNA reads as TGTGCCAGCAGCTCATCCGGGACTCATCTTCCCTATGGCTACACCTTC.

This rearrangement joins TRBV29-1 to TRBJ1-1; D perhaps matches TRBD1 (6 bases). The germline V gene encodes CDR1 SQVTM and CDR2 ANQGSEA. The CDR3 runs to 13 residues. V was trimmed by 3 bases and J by 4 bases, leaving 12 bases between them. CDR3 residues: CSVDRQGSTEAFF. The CDR3 DNA is TGCAGCGTTGACAGGCAGGGGAGCACTGAAGCTTTCTTT.

Only a few counts were recorded for this clone. The chain has TRBV30 and TRBJ1-6, with no clear D. With 5 bases removed from V and 0 bases from J, the gap between germline ends came to 11 bases. The CDR3 sequence is 15 residues long. The V gene's germline CDR1 is GTSNPN and CDR2 SVGIG (reference sequence). DNA of the CDR3: TGTGCCTGGGCCCAACAGAGCTCCTATAATTCACCCCTCCACTTT. Residues: CAWAQQSSYNSPLHF.

CDR3 region: CASTSYAAADTQYF. CDR3 nucleotides: TGCGCCAGCACCTCCTATGCGGCTGCAGATACGCAGTATTTT. The chain is built from TRBV5-1 and TRBJ2-3; no reliable D call. The CDR3 extends over 14 amino acids. The V gene lost 6 bases and the J gene lost 4 bases, with 15 bases spanning the gap. The V gene's germline CDR1 is SGHRS and CDR2 YFSETQ.

This rearrangement joins TRBV5-6 to TRBJ2-3; possible D gene TRBD1, 6 bases. This CDR3 contains 15 residues. The germline V gene has CDR1 SGHDT and CDR2 YYEEEE. V was pared by 1 base and J by 0 bases, with 9 bases between. The CDR3: CASSLWGLSTDTQYF. CDR3 bases: TGTGCCAGCAGCTTGTGGGGGCTTAGCACAGATACGCAGTATTTT.

This chain uses TRBV25-1 with TRBJ1-6; the D gene is possibly TRBD1 (5 bases). This CDR3 is 15 amino acids long. Germline V gene lookup returns CDR1 MGHDK and CDR2 SYGVNS. V shed 3 bases and J shed 10 bases, with 16 bases lying between them. CDR3 region: CASSEPLGAQSPLHF. In DNA form, the CDR3 reads TGTGCCAGCAGTGAGCCACTAGGGGCACAGTCACCCCTCCACTTT.

The sample holds a few counts of this clone. The chain combines TRBV29-1 with TRBJ1-5, with D maybe TRBD1 (5 bases). From germline, CDR1 is SQVTM and CDR2 ANQGSEA. V was pared by 3 bases and J by 15 bases, with 15 bases between. The CDR3 spans 11 residues. CDR3 sequence (DNA): TGCAGCGTTGATCTCGGGGCATTTAGGCATTTT. Protein sequence: CSVDLGAFRHF.

The CDR3 bases are TGCAGCGTTTCCAGGGGGATGAACACTGAAGCTTTCTTT. Translated, it gives CSVSRGMNTEAFF. V is TRBV29-1 and J is TRBJ1-1; TRBD1 matches at 7 bases. The trim removed 5 bases at V and 0 bases at J, leaving 3 bases unmatched. Germline CDR1 reads SQVTM; CDR2 reads ANQGSEA. CDR3 length equals 13 residues.